This T cell receptor beta chain was documented in a study of a mutant IDH1 vaccine in newly diagnosed glioma. Background on the study: Across weeks 1, 3, 5, 7, 11, 15, 19 and 23, patients received a vaccination each time, eight in all. Onset of vaccination occurred 4-6 weeks following radiotherapy alone, or with temozolomide cycles. Treated patients had a mean age of 40.4 years and an approximately 62% male, 37.5% female split. Study results and caveats: In around 93% of patients, immune responses induced by the vaccine occurred.

As for time point: week 23, last vaccination. Vaccine doses each comprised 300 ug of mutant IDH1 20-mer peptide, with topical imiquimod. The CDR3 sequence is 11 residues long. Germline V lookup: CDR1 SGHDT, CDR2 YYEEEE. The ends were cut back, 0 bases at V and 7 bases at J, with 5 bases in the middle. Notes on this clone: Its antigen is as yet unknown.

Data came from immunoSEQ multiplex PCR; TCRdb stores just in-frame clones and leaves some out. The sample lists about 29,000 clones, 80% occurring once. Sequencing was performed on PBMCs, taken from a glioma patient whose treatment included an IDH1 peptide vaccine. The TCR was taken from a young woman with glioma. The chain uses TRBV5-6 and TRBJ2-7; D call uncertain. In nucleotides, the CDR3 is TGTGCCAGCAGCTTGGCTAGGGAGCAGTACTTC. It yields the protein CASSLAREQYF.